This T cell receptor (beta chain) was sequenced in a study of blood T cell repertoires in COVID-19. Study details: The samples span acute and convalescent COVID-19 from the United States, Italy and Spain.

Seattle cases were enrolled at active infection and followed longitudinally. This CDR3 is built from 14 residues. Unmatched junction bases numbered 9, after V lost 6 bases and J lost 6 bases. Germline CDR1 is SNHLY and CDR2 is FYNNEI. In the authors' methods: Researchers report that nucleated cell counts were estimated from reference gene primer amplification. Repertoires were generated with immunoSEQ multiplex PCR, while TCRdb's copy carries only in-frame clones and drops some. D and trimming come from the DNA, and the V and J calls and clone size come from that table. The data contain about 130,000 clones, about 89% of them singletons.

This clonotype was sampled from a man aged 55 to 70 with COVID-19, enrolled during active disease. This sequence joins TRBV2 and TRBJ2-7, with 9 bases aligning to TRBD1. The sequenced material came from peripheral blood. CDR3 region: CASRKGQGPSEQYF. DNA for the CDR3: TGTGCCAGCAGGAAGGGACAGGGACCCTCCGAGCAGTACTTC. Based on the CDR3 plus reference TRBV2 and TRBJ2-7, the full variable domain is EPEVTQTPSHQVTQMGQEVILRCVPISNHLYFYWYRQILGQKVEFLVSFYNNEISEKSEIFDDQFSVERPDGSNFTLKIRSTKLEDSAMYFCASRKGQGPSEQYFGPGTRLTVT.